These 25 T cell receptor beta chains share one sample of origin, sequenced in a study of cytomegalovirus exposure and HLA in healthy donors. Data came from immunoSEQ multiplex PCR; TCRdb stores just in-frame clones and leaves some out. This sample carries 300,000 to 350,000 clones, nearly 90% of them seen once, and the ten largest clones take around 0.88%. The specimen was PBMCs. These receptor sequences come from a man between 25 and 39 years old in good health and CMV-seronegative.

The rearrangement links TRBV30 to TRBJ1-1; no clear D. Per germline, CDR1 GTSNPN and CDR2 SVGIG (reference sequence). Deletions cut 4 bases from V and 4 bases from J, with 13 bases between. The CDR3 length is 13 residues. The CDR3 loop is CAWNQEYSTEAFF. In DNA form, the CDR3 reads TGTGCCTGGAACCAAGAATACTCCACTGAAGCTTTCTTT.

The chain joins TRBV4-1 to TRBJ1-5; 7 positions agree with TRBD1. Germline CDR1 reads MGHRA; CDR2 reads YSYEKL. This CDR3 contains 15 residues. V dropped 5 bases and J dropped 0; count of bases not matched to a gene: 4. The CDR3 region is CASSSGQHSNQPQHF. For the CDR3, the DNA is TGCGCCAGCAGCTCGGGACAGCATAGCAATCAGCCCCAGCATTTT.

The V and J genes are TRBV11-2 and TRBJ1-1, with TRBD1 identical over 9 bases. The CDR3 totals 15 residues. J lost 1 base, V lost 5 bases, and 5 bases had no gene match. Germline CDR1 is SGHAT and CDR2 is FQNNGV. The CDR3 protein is CASSPTGGRNTEAFF. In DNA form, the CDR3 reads TGTGCCAGCAGCCCAACAGGGGGCCGGAACACTGAAGCTTTCTTT.

This CDR3 is CASIGLAGVQETQYF. The DNA of the CDR3 is TGTGCCAGCATCGGACTAGCGGGGGTCCAAGAGACCCAGTACTTC. The chain recombines TRBV2 with TRBJ2-5, with 13 bases matching TRBD2. V was clipped by 7 bases and J by 1 base; unmatched bases: 3. From germline, CDR1 is SNHLY and CDR2 FYNNEI. The length of the CDR3 is 15 residues.

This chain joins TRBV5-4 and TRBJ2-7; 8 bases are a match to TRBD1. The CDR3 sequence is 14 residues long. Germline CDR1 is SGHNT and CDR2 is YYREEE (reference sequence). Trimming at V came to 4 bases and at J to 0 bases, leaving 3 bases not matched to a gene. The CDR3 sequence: CASSPGQDSYEQYF. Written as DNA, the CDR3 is TGTGCCAGCAGCCCGGGACAGGACTCCTACGAGCAGTACTTC. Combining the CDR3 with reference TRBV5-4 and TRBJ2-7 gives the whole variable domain ETGVTQSPTHLIKTRGQQVTLRCSSQSGHNTVSWYQQALGQGPQFIFQYYREEENGRGNFPPRFSGLQFPNYSSELNVNALELDDSALYLCASSPGQDSYEQYFGPGTRLTVT.

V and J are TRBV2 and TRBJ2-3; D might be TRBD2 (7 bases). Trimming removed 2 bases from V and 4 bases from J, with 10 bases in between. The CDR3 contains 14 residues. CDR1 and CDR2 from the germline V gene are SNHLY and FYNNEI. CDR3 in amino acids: CASSETGGADTQYF. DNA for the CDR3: TGTGCCAGCAGTGAAACGGGGGGCGCAGATACGCAGTATTTT.

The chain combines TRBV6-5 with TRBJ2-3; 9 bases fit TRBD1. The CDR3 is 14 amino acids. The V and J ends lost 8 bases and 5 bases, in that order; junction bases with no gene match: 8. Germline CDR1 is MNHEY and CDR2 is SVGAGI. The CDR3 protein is CASQRDRGRDTQYF. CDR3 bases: TGTGCCAGCCAGCGAGACAGGGGGAGAGATACGCAGTATTTT.

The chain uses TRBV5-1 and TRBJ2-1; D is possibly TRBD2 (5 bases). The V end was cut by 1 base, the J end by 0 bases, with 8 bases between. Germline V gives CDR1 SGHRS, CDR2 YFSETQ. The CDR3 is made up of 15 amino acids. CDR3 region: CASSLTTSSYNEQFF. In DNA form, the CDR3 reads TGCGCCAGCAGCTTGACCACTAGCTCCTACAATGAGCAGTTCTTC.

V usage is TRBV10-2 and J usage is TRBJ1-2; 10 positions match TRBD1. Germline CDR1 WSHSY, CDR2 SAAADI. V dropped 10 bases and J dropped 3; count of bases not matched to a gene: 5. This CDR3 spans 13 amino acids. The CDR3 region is CATSGTGDYGYTF. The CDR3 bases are TGCGCCACCTCCGGGACAGGGGACTATGGCTACACCTTC.

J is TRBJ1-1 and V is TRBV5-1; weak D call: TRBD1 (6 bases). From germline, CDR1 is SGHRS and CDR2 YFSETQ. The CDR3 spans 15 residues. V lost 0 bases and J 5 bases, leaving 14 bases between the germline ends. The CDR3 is CASSLAQGTATEAFF. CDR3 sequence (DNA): TGCGCCAGCAGCTTGGCCCAGGGGACGGCGACTGAAGCTTTCTTT.

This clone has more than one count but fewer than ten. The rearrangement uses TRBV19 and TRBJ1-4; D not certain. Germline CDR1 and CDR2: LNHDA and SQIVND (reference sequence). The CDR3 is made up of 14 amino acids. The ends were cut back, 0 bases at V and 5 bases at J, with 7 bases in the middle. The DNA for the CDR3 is TGTGCCAGTAGTATAGATGGAGAGAATGAAAAACTGTTTTTT. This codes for CASSIDGENEKLFF.

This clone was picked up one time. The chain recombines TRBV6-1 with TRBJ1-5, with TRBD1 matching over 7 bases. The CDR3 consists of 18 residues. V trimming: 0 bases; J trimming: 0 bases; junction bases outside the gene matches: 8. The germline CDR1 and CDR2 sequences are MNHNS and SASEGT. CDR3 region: CASSEAPRQGISNQPQHF. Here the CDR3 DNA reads TGTGCCAGCAGTGAAGCTCCCCGACAGGGAATTAGCAATCAGCCCCAGCATTTT.

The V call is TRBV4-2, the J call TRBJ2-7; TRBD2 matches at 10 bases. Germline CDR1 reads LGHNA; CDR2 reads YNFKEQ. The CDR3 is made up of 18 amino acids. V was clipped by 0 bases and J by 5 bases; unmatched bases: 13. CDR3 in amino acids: CASSQDSSGGDWINEQYF. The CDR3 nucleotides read TGTGCCAGCAGCCAAGACTCTAGCGGGGGTGACTGGATCAACGAGCAGTACTTC.

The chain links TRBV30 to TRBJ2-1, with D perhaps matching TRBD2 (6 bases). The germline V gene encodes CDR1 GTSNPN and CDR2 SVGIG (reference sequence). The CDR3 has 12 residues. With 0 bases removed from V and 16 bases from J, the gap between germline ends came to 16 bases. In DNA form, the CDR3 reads TGTGCCTGGAGTGTAGAGGGACTTAGAAACTTCTTC. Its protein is CAWSVEGLRNFF.

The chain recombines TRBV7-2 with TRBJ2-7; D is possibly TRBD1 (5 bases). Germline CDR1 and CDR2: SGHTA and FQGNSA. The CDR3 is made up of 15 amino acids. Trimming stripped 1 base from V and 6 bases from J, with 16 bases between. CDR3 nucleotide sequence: TGTGCCAGCAGCTTAGAGGGGCAAGGAGATCGCGAGCAGTACTTC. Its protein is CASSLEGQGDREQYF.

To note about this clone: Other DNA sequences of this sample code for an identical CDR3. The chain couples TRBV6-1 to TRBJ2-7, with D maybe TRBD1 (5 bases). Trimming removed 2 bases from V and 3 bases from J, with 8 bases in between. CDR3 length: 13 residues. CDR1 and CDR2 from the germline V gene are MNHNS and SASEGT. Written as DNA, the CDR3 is TGTGCCAGCAGTGAACGGCAGGGCTACGAGCAGTACTTC. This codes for CASSERQGYEQYF.

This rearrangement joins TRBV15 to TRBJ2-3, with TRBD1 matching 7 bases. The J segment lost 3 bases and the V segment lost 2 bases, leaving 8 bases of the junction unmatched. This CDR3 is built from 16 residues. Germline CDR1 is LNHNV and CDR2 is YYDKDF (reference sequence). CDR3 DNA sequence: TGTGCCACCAGCAGATCTACAGGGGTGGCTACAGATACGCAGTATTTT. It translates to CATSRSTGVATDTQYF.

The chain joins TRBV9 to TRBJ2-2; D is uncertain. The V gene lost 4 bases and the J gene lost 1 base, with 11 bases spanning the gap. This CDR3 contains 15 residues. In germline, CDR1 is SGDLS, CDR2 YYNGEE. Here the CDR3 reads CASSLDSLNTGELFF. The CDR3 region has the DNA TGTGCCAGCAGCCTAGACTCGCTGAACACCGGGGAGCTGTTTTTT.

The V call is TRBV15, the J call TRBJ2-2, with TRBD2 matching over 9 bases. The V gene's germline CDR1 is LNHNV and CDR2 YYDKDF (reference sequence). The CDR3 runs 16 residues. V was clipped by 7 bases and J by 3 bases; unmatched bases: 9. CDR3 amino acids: CATTVGLASYTGELFF. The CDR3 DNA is TGTGCCACCACCGTCGGACTAGCGAGTTACACCGGGGAGCTGTTTTTT.

DNA of the CDR3: TGTGCCAGCAGCCCGGACAGGGTGATCGGCTACACCTTC. Encoded protein: CASSPDRVIGYTF. The chain has TRBV5-4 and TRBJ1-2; 8 bases line up with TRBD1. Germline CDR1 is SGHNT and CDR2 is YYREEE (reference sequence). This CDR3 is 13 amino acids long. V shed 4 bases and J 8 bases; nucleotides not matched to a gene: 7.

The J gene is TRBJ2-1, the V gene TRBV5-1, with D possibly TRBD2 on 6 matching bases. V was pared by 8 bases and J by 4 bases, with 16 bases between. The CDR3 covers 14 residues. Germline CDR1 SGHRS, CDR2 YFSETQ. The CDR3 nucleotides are TGCGCCAGTACCATAGCGGCCCTTTACAATGAGCAGTTCTTC. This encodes CASTIAALYNEQFF.

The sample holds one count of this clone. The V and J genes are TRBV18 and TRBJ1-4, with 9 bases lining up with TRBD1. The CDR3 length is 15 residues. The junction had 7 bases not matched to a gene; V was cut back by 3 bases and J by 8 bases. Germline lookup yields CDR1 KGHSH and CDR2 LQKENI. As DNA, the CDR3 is TGTGCCAGCTCACCGGGACAGGGAAGAGGGGAAAAACTGTTTTTT. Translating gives CASSPGQGRGEKLFF.

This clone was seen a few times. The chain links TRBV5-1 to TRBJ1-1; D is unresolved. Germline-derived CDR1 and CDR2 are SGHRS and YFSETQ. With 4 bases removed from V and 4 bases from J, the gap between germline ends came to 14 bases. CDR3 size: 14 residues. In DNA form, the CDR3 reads TGCGCCAGCAGCACACAGACCGGGAGCACTGAAGCTTTCTTT. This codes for CASSTQTGSTEAFF. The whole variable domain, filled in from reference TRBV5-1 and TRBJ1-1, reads KAGVTQTPRYLIKTRGQQVTLSCSPISGHRSVSWYQQTPGQGLQFLFEYFSETQRNKGNFPGRFSGRQFSNSRSEMNVSTLELGDSALYLCASSTQTGSTEAFFGQGTRLTVV.

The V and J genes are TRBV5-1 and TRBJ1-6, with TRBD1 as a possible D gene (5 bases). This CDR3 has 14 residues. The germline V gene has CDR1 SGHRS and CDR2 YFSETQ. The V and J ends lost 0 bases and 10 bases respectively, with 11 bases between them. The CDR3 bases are TGCGCCAGCAGCTTGGAGGGGATATTGTCACCCCTCCACTTT. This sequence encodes CASSLEGILSPLHF. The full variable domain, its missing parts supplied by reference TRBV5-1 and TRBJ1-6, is KAGVTQTPRYLIKTRGQQVTLSCSPISGHRSVSWYQQTPGQGLQFLFEYFSETQRNKGNFPGRFSGRQFSNSRSEMNVSTLELGDSALYLCASSLEGILSPLHFGNGTRLTVT.

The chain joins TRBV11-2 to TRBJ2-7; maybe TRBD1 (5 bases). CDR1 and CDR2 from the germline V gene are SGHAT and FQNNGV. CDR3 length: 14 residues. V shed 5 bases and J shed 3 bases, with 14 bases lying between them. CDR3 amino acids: CASSLRQTHYEQYF. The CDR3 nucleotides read TGTGCCAGCAGCCTCAGACAGACCCACTACGAGCAGTACTTC.